This record looks at one T cell receptor (beta chain) sequence and its context. Methods used by the authors: By means of reference gene primer amplification, nucleated cell counts were estimated. Assay: immunoSEQ multiplex PCR; the TCRdb copy retains only in-frame clones and omits some. The V and J calls and the clone size are those of that table, but D and trimming were determined from the DNA. The sample holds about 200,000 clones; 85% to 90% are singletons and the top ten take around 6.5%. These data come from a study of blood T cell repertoires in COVID-19. The overall study: The study drew acute and convalescent COVID-19 samples from the United States, Italy and Spain.

The germline V and J ends were trimmed by 6 bases and 1 base, with 16 bases remaining between them. Germline CDR1 and CDR2: WSHSY and SAAADI. The CDR3 extends over 15 amino acids. Sequencing was carried out using peripheral blood. This receptor was taken from an elderly man with acute or convalescent COVID-19. The gene calls are TRBV10-2 and TRBJ2-7; a weak D match, TRBD2 (7 bases). CDR3 sequence reads: CASSMGGTPSYEQYF. CDR3 nucleotides: TGCGCCAGCAGCATGGGGGGGACACCTTCCTACGAGCAGTACTTC.